This TCR beta chain came from a study of naive and memory T cell subsets. The beta constant-region primer was an equimolar mix of two oligonucleotides covering TRBC1 and TRBC2. Ligated cDNA was amplified by four rounds of PCR with nested alpha and beta constant-region primers and SP2. A single record per CDR3 protein comes from TCRdb applying MiXCR to the UMI-ligation and nested PCR reads. The sample has approximately 31,000 distinct CDR3 sequences; about 18% are singletons. This clonotype has at least ten counts. The germline CDR1 and CDR2 sequences are LNHDA and SQIVND (reference sequence). There are 14 residues in the CDR3. V shed 3 bases and J shed 11 bases, with 17 bases lying between them. Overnight CMV lysate stimulation of fresh PBMCs defined donor CMV status by CD4+ IFNgamma.

This TCR came from a human donor in good health. Input material: effector memory CD4+ T cells from blood. Subset given: effector memory, CD45RA- CD27-. This chain uses TRBV19 with TRBJ1-5; a weak D match, TRBD1 (6 bases). The CDR3 region is CASSIEGGTTAQHF. CDR3 in DNA: TGTGCCAGTAGTATCGAGGGAGGGACAACGGCCCAGCATTTT. The full variable domain, its missing parts supplied by reference TRBV19 and TRBJ1-5, is DGGITQSPKYLFRKEGQNVTLSCEQNLNHDAMYWYRQDPGQGLRLIYYSQIVNDFQKGDIAEGYSVSREKKESFPLTVTSAQKNPTAFYLCASSIEGGTTAQHFGDGTRLSIL.